This passage covers 3 T cell receptor beta chains from one sample sequenced in a study of persistence of HIV-infected CD4 T cells. Lysates of CMV-infected fibroblasts at 10 ug/mL stimulated these cells. CD40L/CD69 double-negative CD45RO-high memory CD4+ T cells were collected. The immunoSEQ assay was version 4, run in survey mode. Sequenced by immunoSEQ multiplex PCR; TCRdb stores in-frame clones only, minus some. The table has 25,000 to 35,000 clones, roughly 86% seen once; the top ten hold roughly 5%. Their antigens are not known. The specimen comprised CD4+ T cells sorted from PBMCs after roughly 18-hour stimulation, sampled from a patient who received antiretroviral therapy. All receptors come from an adult man with HIV who was CMV-seropositive.

The chain links TRBV5-4 to TRBJ2-3; 10 positions agree with TRBD2. This CDR3 spans 16 amino acids. J was trimmed by 8 bases and V by 5 bases; bases with no gene match: 14. Germline assignment: CDR1 SGHNT and CDR2 YYREEE (reference sequence). This CDR3 reads CASRPLAGGRIGTQYF. The CDR3 DNA sequence: TGTGCCAGCAGACCCTTAGCGGGGGGCCGCATCGGTACGCAGTATTTT.

This chain uses TRBV19 with TRBJ2-1; possibly TRBD1 for D (6 bases). CDR3 length: 14 residues. V lost 5 bases to trimming and J lost 9 bases, with 17 bases between them. Germline CDR1 is LNHDA and CDR2 is SQIVND (reference sequence). CDR3 sequence: CASSSRGGVVEQFF. CDR3 bases: TGTGCCAGTAGTTCTCGAGGGGGAGTGGTTGAGCAGTTCTTC.

The chain employs TRBV5-8 and TRBJ1-3; D is uncertain. Trimming took off 3 bases at V and 5 bases at J, with 15 bases between the two ends. Germline loops: CDR1 SGHTS, CDR2 YDEGEE. The CDR3 spans 15 residues. CDR3 in amino acids: CASSSGVGSRNTIYF. In DNA, the CDR3 is TGTGCCAGCAGCTCGGGAGTCGGTTCTAGAAACACCATATATTTT.